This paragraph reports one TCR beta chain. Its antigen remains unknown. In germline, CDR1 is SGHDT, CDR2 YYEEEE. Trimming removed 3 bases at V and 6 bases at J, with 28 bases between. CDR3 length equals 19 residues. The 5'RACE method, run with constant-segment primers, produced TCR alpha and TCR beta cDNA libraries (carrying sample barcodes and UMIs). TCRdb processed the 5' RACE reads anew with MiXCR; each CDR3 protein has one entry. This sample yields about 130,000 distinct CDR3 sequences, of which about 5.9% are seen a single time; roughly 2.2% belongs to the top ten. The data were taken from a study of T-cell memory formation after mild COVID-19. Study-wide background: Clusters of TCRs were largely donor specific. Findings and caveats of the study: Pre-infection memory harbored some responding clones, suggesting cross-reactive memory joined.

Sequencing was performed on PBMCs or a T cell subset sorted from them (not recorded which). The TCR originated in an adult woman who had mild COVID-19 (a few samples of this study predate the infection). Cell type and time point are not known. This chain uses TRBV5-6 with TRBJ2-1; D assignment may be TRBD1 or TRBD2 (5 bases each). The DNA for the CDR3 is TGTGCCAGCAGCTCGAACCCCCTGGGATCCGGGATAAGGGGCAATGAGCAGTTCTTC. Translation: CASSSNPLGSGIRGNEQFF. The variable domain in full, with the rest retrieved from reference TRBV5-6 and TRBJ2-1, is DAGVTQSPTHLIKTRGQQVTLRCSPKSGHDTVSWYQQALGQGPQFIFQYYEEEERQRGNFPDRFSGHQFPNYSSELNVNALLLGDSALYLCASSSNPLGSGIRGNEQFFGPGTRLTVL.